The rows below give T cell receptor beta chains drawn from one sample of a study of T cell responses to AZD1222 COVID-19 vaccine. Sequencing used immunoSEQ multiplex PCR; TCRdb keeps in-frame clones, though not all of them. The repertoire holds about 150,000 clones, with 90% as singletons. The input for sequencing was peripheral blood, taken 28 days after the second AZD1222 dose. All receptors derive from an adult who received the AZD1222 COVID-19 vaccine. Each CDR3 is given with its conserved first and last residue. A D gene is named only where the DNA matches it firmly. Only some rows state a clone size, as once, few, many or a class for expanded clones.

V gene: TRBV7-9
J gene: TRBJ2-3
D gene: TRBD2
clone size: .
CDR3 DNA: TGTGCCAGCAGTTCAACCCTTAGCGGGGGTGGGAGGGATACGCAGTATTTT
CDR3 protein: CASSSTLSGGGRDTQYF

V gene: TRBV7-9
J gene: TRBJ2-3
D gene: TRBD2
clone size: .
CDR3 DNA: TGTGCCAGCAGTTGGAGCGGGGCTAGCACAGATACGCAGTATTTT
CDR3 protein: CASSWSGASTDTQYF

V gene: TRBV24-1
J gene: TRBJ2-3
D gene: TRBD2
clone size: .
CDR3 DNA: TGTGCCACCAGTGGCCTGACTAGCGGGAGAGCAGATACGCAGTATTTT
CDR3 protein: CATSGLTSGRADTQYF

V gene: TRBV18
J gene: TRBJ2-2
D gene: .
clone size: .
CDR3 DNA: TGTGCCAGCTCACCAAGGGCGAGCACCGGGGAGCTGTTTTTT
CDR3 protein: CASSPRASTGELFF

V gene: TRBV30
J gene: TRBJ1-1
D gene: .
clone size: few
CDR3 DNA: TGTGCCTGGAGTTCAGGGGTCACTGAAGCTTTCTTT
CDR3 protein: CAWSSGVTEAFF

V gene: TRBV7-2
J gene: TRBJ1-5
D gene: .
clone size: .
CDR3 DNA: TGTGCCAGCAGCCTACGTGCGCTCGGGGACAATCAGCCCCAGCATTTT
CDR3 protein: CASSLRALGDNQPQHF

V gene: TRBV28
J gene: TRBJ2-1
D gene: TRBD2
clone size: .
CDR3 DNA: TGTGCCAGCAGTTACTGGAGGGAGGGCCCCGATGAGCAGTTCTTC
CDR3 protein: CASSYWREGPDEQFF

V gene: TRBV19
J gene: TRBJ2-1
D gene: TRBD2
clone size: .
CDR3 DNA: TGTGCCAGTAGTATTAGAAGCGGGAGCTCCTACAATGAGCAGTTCTTC
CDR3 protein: CASSIRSGSSYNEQFF

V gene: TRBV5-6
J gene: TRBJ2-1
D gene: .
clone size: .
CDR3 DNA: TGTGCCAGCAGCTTACTCGCGGGGGCATACAATGAGCAGTTCTTC
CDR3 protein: CASSLLAGAYNEQFF

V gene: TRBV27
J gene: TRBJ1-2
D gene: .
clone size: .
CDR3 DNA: TGTGCCAGCAGTACGGGAAACTATGGCTACACCTTC
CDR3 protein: CASSTGNYGYTF

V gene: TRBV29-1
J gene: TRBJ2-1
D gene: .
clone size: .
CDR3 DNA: TGCAGCCAGGCACGGGGCACCGAGCAGTTCTTC
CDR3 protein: CSQARGTEQFF

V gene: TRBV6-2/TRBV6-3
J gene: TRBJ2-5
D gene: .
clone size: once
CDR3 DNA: TGTGCCAGCAGTCAACCCGGGACATCTGAGACCCAGTACTTC
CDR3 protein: CASSQPGTSETQYF

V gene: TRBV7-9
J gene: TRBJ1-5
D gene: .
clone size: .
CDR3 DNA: TGTGCCAGCAGCTTTTGGGGGGCAAATCAGCCCCAGCATTTT
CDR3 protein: CASSFWGANQPQHF

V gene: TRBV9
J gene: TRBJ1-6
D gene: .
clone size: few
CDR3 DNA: TGTGCCAGCAGCGTAGATGCAGGGGCGGGTTCACCCCTCCACTTT
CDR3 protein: CASSVDAGAGSPLHF

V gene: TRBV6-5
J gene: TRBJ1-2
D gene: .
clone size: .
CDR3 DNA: TGTGCAGTATACGGAACAGGGCCTAACTATGGCTACACCTTC
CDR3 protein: CAVYGTGPNYGYTF

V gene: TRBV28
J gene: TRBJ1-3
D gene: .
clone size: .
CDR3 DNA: TGTGCCAGCAGTTTTTGGGCGGGCACCTCTGGAAACACCATATATTTT
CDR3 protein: CASSFWAGTSGNTIYF